The subject of this entry is one T cell receptor (beta chain). Its antigen is as yet unknown. Sequencing used immunoSEQ multiplex PCR; TCRdb keeps in-frame clones, though not all of them. The profile covers some 35,000 clones, with over 60% appearing a single time and around 13% taken by the ten largest. CDR3 length: 17 residues. J lost 0 bases, V lost 4 bases, and 8 bases had no gene match. Looked up from germline, CDR1 is MNHNS and CDR2 is SASEGT. The record originates from a study of OX40 agonist ivuxolimab in advanced cancers. At the level of the study: Ivuxolimab is a fully human IgG2 antibody that activates OX40 (CD134).

Notes on the study in general: The authors also found low normalized T-cell clonal expansion in some nonresponders. Relatively little clonal expansion, among the lowest observed, appeared in partial responders at 0.1-3.0 mg/kg.

This chain uses TRBV6-1 with TRBJ2-7; 11 nucleotides agree with TRBD2. This specimen consisted of CD4+ or CD8+ T cells sorted from blood, obtained in a trial of the OX40 agonist ivuxolimab. This clonotype originated in an adult with an advanced solid tumor such as melanoma, head and neck, liver or kidney cancer. CDR3 in DNA: TGTGCCAGCAGTGCCCCCGGACTAGCGGGCCTCTCCTACGAGCAGTACTTC. This sequence encodes CASSAPGLAGLSYEQYF.